This T cell receptor (beta chain) was documented in a study of cytomegalovirus exposure and HLA in healthy donors. At the level of the study: The early release's HLA-typed donors yielded approximately 85 million unique TCRs.

PCR used 60 Vbeta primers and 13 Jbeta primers. Methods used by the authors: In a later analysis, roughly 86 million unique TCR beta chains included roughly 11 million shared by two or more donors. Method: immunoSEQ multiplex PCR; TCRdb's copy keeps in-frame clones and lacks some. That table supplies the V and J calls and clone size; D and trimming were determined from the DNA. The table includes about 90,000 clones, roughly 84% detected once. The donors gave bone marrow, and they were healthy. Germline values: CDR1 SGHRS, CDR2 YFSETQ. The CDR3 spans 14 residues. Trimming stripped 2 bases from V and 4 bases from J, with 12 bases between.

The chain carries TRBV5-1 and TRBJ1-2; D might be TRBD1 (6 bases). The sequencing input was PBMCs. This receptor was obtained from a man younger than 45 in good health and CMV-seronegative. CDR3 coding DNA: TGCGCCAGCAGCTTTGGACAGAACACCTATGGCTACACCTTC. Its protein is CASSFGQNTYGYTF.